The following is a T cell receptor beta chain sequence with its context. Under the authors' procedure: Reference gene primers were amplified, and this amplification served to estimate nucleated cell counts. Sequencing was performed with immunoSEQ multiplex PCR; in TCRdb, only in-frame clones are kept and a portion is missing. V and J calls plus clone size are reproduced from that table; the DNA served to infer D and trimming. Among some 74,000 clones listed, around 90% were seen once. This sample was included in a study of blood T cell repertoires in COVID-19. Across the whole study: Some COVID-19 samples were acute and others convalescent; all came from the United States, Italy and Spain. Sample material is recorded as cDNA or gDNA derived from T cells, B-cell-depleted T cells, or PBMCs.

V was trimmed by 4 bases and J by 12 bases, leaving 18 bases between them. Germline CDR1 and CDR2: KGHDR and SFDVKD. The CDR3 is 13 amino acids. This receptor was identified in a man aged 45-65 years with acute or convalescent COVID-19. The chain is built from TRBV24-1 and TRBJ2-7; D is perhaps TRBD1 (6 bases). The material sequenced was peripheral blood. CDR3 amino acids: CATSELPGQRLYF. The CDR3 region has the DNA TGTGCCACCAGTGAGTTACCGGGACAACGGCTGTACTTC.